This T cell receptor beta chain was recovered during a study of T cells in Graves' hyperthyroidism and ophthalmopathy. Study observations and caveats: Most expanded thyroid clonotypes above 0.001 also appeared in blood. Ophthalmopathy onset followed model prediction by a median about six months.

Each patient was aged 18 to 65 and had newly diagnosed hyperthyroidism of under 2 months' duration. The CDR3 contains 14 residues. J was trimmed by 4 bases and V by 7 bases; bases with no gene match: 6. Germline assignment: CDR1 KGHDR and CDR2 SFDVKD. Details on this clonotype: What it binds is not known.

RNA transcripts gave rise to amplified TCR beta CDR3 regions. HTBI primers drove first-round RT-PCR of the TCR CDR3. Each CDR3 protein is one row after TCRdb ran MiXCR on the multiplex PCR reads. The profile shows fewer than 550,000 distinct CDR3 sequences, approximately 14% of them singletons. The sequence was collected from a woman in her late teens or twenties with Graves' hyperthyroidism. The genes are TRBV24-1 and TRBJ2-3; TRBD2 matches at 8 bases. Material for sequencing was blood. DNA for the CDR3: TGTGCCACCAGGGGGAGGACTAGCCCAGATACGCAGTATTTT. This translates into CATRGRTSPDTQYF.